There are many counts of the clone carrying this T cell receptor beta chain. Its antigen is not known. Germline values: CDR1 MGHRA, CDR2 YSYEKL. V was clipped by 4 bases and J by 3 bases, with 12 bases between them. The CDR3 runs to 14 residues. This sample was included in a study of T cells after yellow fever vaccination. General study points: Post-booster reappearance was seen for most primary-vaccination clones (about 96% CD4, 75% to 90% CD8). The CD4 compartment and the CD8 compartment contained a small share of clonotypes in common.

TCRdb recomputed calls from the 5' RACE reads with MiXCR, one row per CDR3 protein. Of 300,000 to 400,000 distinct CDR3 sequences detected, roughly 8.7% appear once; the ten largest clones hold around 17%. Sequencing was performed on PBMCs, taken on the day of the first yellow fever vaccination. The genes are TRBV4-1 and TRBJ2-5, with D perhaps matching TRBD2 (5 bases). The sequence was collected from a young man who received the YFV17D yellow fever vaccine. CDR3 amino acids: CASSPLPGKETQYF. The CDR3 nucleotides are TGCGCCAGCAGCCCCCTCCCGGGGAAAGAGACCCAGTACTTC.